This TCR beta chain was captured in a study of T cells in Graves' hyperthyroidism and ophthalmopathy (dated by TCRdb to between 2018 and 2021). About the investigation overall: TCR V-J signatures able to tell the groups apart were searched for in a discovery cohort of approximately 95 patients, of whom more than 40 had Graves' ophthalmopathy and under 65 had stable Graves' hyperthyroidism. Whether ophthalmopathy could be predicted prospectively was tested in an independent validation cohort made up of 18 to 20 hyperthyroidism patients plus 17 patients who later progressed to ophthalmopathy. For training and testing, the 100 or so patients in the discovery cohort were randomly divided in a 7:3 ratio. The study also compared thyroid tissue and blood T-cell repertoires from five or six Graves' hyperthyroidism patients. Once sampling was done, hyperthyroidism patients were given methimazole at a starting dose of 30 mg daily, whereas ophthalmopathy patients were given high-dose intravenous methylprednisolone. TCR Vbeta CDR3 sequencing of 130 to 150 peripheral blood samples (over 40 ophthalmopathy, 75 hyperthyroidism and roughly 17 progressor patients) is reported in the paper. The paper's findings and limits, for the study overall: Most expanded thyroid clonotypes (frequency above 0.001) were also detected in blood, a finding suggesting that blood repertoires may reflect thyroid immune responses. A model built on a 13 V-J signature distinguished ophthalmopathy from stable hyperthyroidism, reaching 87.88% sensitivity and under 84% specificity in cross-validation and 80%/75% in testing. In validation, the model predicted progression to ophthalmopathy a median of roughly 6.1 months before onset, with about 70% sensitivity and 72.22% specificity. No statistical method was used to fix the sample size in advance, and group allocation was not hidden from the investigators.

V is pruned by 5 bases and J by 5 bases, leaving 4 bases of the junction without a gene match. CDR1 and CDR2 were assigned from the germline V gene (reference sequence) as DFQATT and SNEGSKA. The CDR3 holds 13 amino acids from the cysteine to the phenylalanine. Only the CDR3 DNA is retained, 39 bases long and in frame from the first base. This clonotype was seen repeatedly, ten times or more. There is no known antigen for this receptor. Base qualities were left out, and no much larger clone turns up one base away. Graves' hyperthyroidism was defined as stable when no progression to ophthalmopathy occurred over 18 months of follow-up. Hyperthyroidism patients were newly diagnosed, with disease duration under 2 months, and aged 18 to 65 years. The study excluded patients with uncontrolled infections, other autoimmune diseases, pregnancy or lactation. Diagnoses relied on clinical symptoms, serum thyroxine and TRAb, thyroid ultrasound and orbital computed tomography. Total RNA was extracted with Trizol reagent, and quality was checked on an Agilent 2100 Bioanalyzer.

The TCR beta CDR3 regions were amplified from RNA transcripts. For the first round of RT-PCR on the TCR CDR3, the HTBI primer set was used together with the Qiagen OneStep RT-PCR kit. A second multiplex PCR round built the libraries, followed by size selection and purification. Paired-end sequencing of the libraries was performed with 100 bp reads on an Illumina HiSeq2000. Regarding the original processing steps: Raw data were processed with SOAPnuke, discarding reads with adapters, uncalled bases, mean Phred below 15, or no exact constant-primer or identifier match. COPE v1.2.5 was used to merge high-quality paired reads, and clonotypes were defined as unique nucleotide sequences. Clonotypes were aligned to IMGT TRBV, TRBD and TRBJ reference segments using MiTCR v1.1. Only V-J combinations with frequency above 0.0001, covering 99.2% of repertoires, were analysed. A TCS score was defined as the ratio between F50 (clonal expansion) and ExV (chaos), using BLOSUM62-based TCRdist between CDR3 peptides within each V-J. Welch's t-statistics and random forest reduced roughly 530 V-J features to under 15, which were used in a naive Bayes classifier (R e1071). Thyroid-blood repertoire similarity was quantified with the Morisita-Horn index. In-frame beta chains were kept once TCRdb had trimmed the public reads at Q25 with fastp and called clones with MiXCR. Entries that share a CDR3 protein sequence are merged under the most common genes and DNA. These V and J calls derive from TCRdb rather than the authors' analysis. The sample includes 500,000 to 750,000 distinct CDR3 sequences, with more than 45% observed a single time. Clones ranked in the top ten supply around 7.7% of the sample.

The receptor's source is a woman aged 18-29 years with Graves' hyperthyroidism. The rearrangement combines TRBV20-1 with TRBJ2-7; 12 junctional bases match TRBD1. The sequencing input was peripheral blood or thyroid tissue (not recorded which). This receptor carries the CDR3 CSAGDRGLNEQYF. The DNA reads as follows: TGCAGTGCTGGGGACAGGGGGCTCAACGAGCAGTACTTC.